The present T cell receptor (beta chain) was sequenced within a study of blood T cell repertoires in COVID-19. Assay used: immunoSEQ multiplex PCR; TCRdb lists only in-frame clones, some missing. The sample lists approximately 200,000 clones, around 80% occurring once. Germline trimming cut 7 bases from V and 2 bases from J; bases unmatched to any gene: 10. Germline loops: CDR1 SGHDT, CDR2 YYEEEE. This CDR3 comprises 15 residues. Sequenced input: peripheral blood. The receptor was derived from a woman aged 55 to 70 who had recovered from COVID-19. J is TRBJ2-3 and V is TRBV5-6, with 7 bases lining up with TRBD1. The CDR3: CASALDREFTDTQYF. In nucleotides, the CDR3 is TGTGCCAGCGCGTTAGACAGGGAATTCACAGATACGCAGTATTTT.